The 16 T cell receptor beta chains below were found in one sample sequenced in a study of STAT5B mutations in CD4+ large granular lymphocyte leukemia. Sequencing used immunoSEQ multiplex PCR; TCRdb keeps in-frame clones, though not all of them. The table lists about 46,000 clones, about four fifths of them singletons. The sequencing sample was made of CD4+ T cells from blood buffy coats. The receptors stem from a human donor in good health.

This chain connects TRBV2 to TRBJ2-5; TRBD2 matches at 8 bases. The CDR3 runs to 14 residues. After removal of 7 bases from V and 1 base from J, the junction contained 5 bases not matched to a gene. Germline CDR1 and CDR2: SNHLY and FYNNEI. The CDR3 reads CASTALAAQETQYF. CDR3 sequence (DNA): TGTGCCAGCACCGCACTAGCGGCCCAAGAGACCCAGTACTTC.

In this sample, this clone turned up once. This rearrangement joins TRBV11-2 to TRBJ1-1; D gene ambiguous. Trimming removed 5 bases at V and 5 bases at J, with 12 bases between. Germline V CDR1 and CDR2: SGHAT, FQNNGV. The CDR3 runs to 13 residues. The CDR3 DNA reads as TGTGCCAGCAGCCAATCTCGAGGAACTGAAGCTTTCTTT. It codes for CASSQSRGTEAFF.

The gene calls are TRBV30 and TRBJ1-2, with 10 bases that match TRBD1. The CDR3 extends over 14 amino acids. The J segment lost 3 bases and the V segment lost 4 bases, leaving 5 bases of the junction unmatched. Germline V gene lookup returns CDR1 GTSNPN and CDR2 SVGIG (reference sequence). CDR3 in amino acids: CAWNRQGADYGYTF. CDR3 nucleotides: TGTGCCTGGAACCGACAGGGGGCGGACTATGGCTACACCTTC.

V is TRBV5-1 and J is TRBJ2-7, with TRBD2 matching over 7 bases. Germline lookup yields CDR1 SGHRS and CDR2 YFSETQ. With V trimmed by 0 bases and J by 2 bases, 5 bases remained unmatched. The CDR3 runs 15 residues. CDR3 nucleotides: TGCGCCAGCAGCTTGGGATTAGCGGGTACCTACGAGCAGTACTTC. Translated: CASSLGLAGTYEQYF.

The chain recombines TRBV7-2 with TRBJ1-3; 8 nucleotides agree with TRBD1. The CDR3 has 14 amino acids. The trim removed 7 bases at V and 2 bases at J, leaving 4 bases unmatched. Germline V gene sequence: CDR1 SGHTA, CDR2 FQGNSA. The CDR3 DNA reads as TGTGCCAGCAAGCAGGGGGCGCCTGGAAACACCATATATTTT. It encodes CASKQGAPGNTIYF.

The chain employs TRBV6-4 and TRBJ1-1; TRBD1 is a possible D gene (5 bases). The germline CDR1 and CDR2 sequences are MRHNA and SNTAGT. CDR3 size: 13 residues. Trimming took off 7 bases at V and 5 bases at J, with 14 bases between the two ends. CDR3 bases: TGTGCCAGCACGTGCAGTGAGGGGACTGAAGCTTTCTTT. Translating it yields CASTCSEGTEAFF.

The chain recombines TRBV5-1 with TRBJ1-1; the match to TRBD1 covers 7 bases. V shed 0 bases and J 1 base; nucleotides not matched to a gene: 0. The germline gives CDR1 SGHRS, CDR2 YFSETQ. This CDR3 is 14 amino acids long. This CDR3 reads CASSLEGANTEAFF. The CDR3, as DNA: TGCGCCAGCAGCTTGGAGGGGGCGAACACTGAAGCTTTCTTT.

V gene TRBV19 combines with J gene TRBJ1-5; D is undetermined. Trimming pared 1 base from V and 5 bases from J, leaving 12 bases between. CDR3 length: 15 residues. CDR1 is LNHDA and CDR2 is SQIVND in the germline V gene (reference sequence). The CDR3 nucleotides read TGTGCCAGTAGTATAGTACACAGCCCACATCAGCCCCAGCATTTT. Its translation is CASSIVHSPHQPQHF.

The rearrangement links TRBV19 to TRBJ2-7; tentatively, D is TRBD1 (5 bases). V dropped 8 bases and J dropped 1 base, with 12 bases sitting between them. This CDR3 has 13 residues. Looked up from germline, CDR1 is LNHDA and CDR2 is SQIVND (reference sequence). The CDR3 DNA reads as TGTGCCAGTCAAAGATCAGGGTCCTACGAGCAGTACTTC. Encoded protein: CASQRSGSYEQYF.

This clone was seen only a few times. The chain combines TRBV7-7 with TRBJ2-1; a weak D match, TRBD2 (6 bases). The CDR3 is made up of 13 amino acids. Deletions cut 6 bases from V and 10 bases from J, with 16 bases between. Germline V lookup: CDR1 SSHAT, CDR2 FNYEAQ (reference sequence). CDR3 residues: CASSPGTEGEQFF. The CDR3 coding sequence is TGTGCCAGCAGTCCAGGAACGGAGGGGGAGCAGTTCTTC. The complete variable domain, with remaining parts taken from reference TRBV7-7 and TRBJ2-1, reads GAGVSQSPRYKVTKRGQDVTLRCDPISSHATLYWYQQALGQGPEFLTYFNYEAQPDKSGLPSDRFSAERPEGSISTLTIQRTEQRDSAMYRCASSPGTEGEQFFGPGTRLTVL.

The chain is built from TRBV2 and TRBJ1-4; perhaps TRBD1 as D (6 bases). Trimming cost V 8 bases and J 4 bases, with 14 bases left between them. The CDR3 has 14 amino acids. Per germline, CDR1 SNHLY and CDR2 FYNNEI. CDR3 loop: CASLLGGGNEKLFF. CDR3 nucleotides: TGTGCCAGCCTCTTGGGAGGGGGTAATGAAAAACTGTTTTTT.

This chain links TRBV25-1 with TRBJ2-3; TRBD2 aligns across 10 bases. This CDR3 has 16 residues. CDR1 and CDR2 (germline): MGHDK, SYGVNS. The junction had 6 bases not matched to a gene; V was cut back by 4 bases and J by 2 bases. The CDR3 protein is CASSGSSGGFTDTQYF. Written as DNA, the CDR3 is TGTGCCAGCAGTGGTAGTAGCGGGGGGTTCACAGATACGCAGTATTTT.

The V call is TRBV6-1, the J call TRBJ2-5; D ambiguous. V was clipped by 7 bases and J by 1 base, with 4 bases between them. The CDR3 has 11 residues. Germline V lookup: CDR1 MNHNS, CDR2 SASEGT. The CDR3: CASNFQETQYF. CDR3 DNA sequence: TGTGCCAGCAATTTCCAAGAGACCCAGTACTTC.

The chain joins TRBV2 to TRBJ2-1, with D unclear. The germline V and J ends were trimmed by 9 bases and 0 bases, with 15 bases remaining between them. From germline, CDR1 is SNHLY and CDR2 FYNNEI. CDR3 size: 15 residues. The CDR3 loop is CASDTDGPSYNEQFF. The CDR3 coding sequence is TGTGCCAGTGACACGGACGGACCCTCCTACAATGAGCAGTTCTTC.

This clone was observed once. V and J are TRBV6-5 and TRBJ1-1; D ambiguous. The CDR3 has 12 residues. Germline V gives CDR1 MNHEY, CDR2 SVGAGI. The ends were cut back, 5 bases at V and 0 bases at J, with 4 bases in the middle. CDR3 protein: CASSRMNTEAFF. DNA for the CDR3: TGTGCCAGCAGTCGGATGAACACTGAAGCTTTCTTT.

The V and J genes are TRBV6-1 and TRBJ2-7; 7 nucleotides match TRBD1. The ends lost 5 bases at V and 9 bases at J; junction bases unmatched: 4. Germline V gene sequence: CDR1 MNHNS, CDR2 SASEGT. This CDR3 is built from 11 residues. The CDR3 here is CASSRRDRQYF. CDR3 DNA: TGTGCCAGCAGTAGACGGGACAGGCAGTACTTC.